The next 26 T cell receptor beta chains were all read from a single sample in a study of cytomegalovirus exposure and HLA in healthy donors (dated by TCRdb to the late 2010s). Libraries were made using the immunoSEQ multiplex PCR assay. A mixture of 60 forward primers for TCR Vbeta segments and 13 reverse primers for TCR Jbeta segments was used in the multiplex PCR. Not all clones reach the TCRdb copy of this immuneACCESS table, which keeps in-frame sequences only. Checked studies attribute under half of the gap to unresolved V genes and leave the rest unexplained. This sample is represented by tens of thousands of clones; 75% to 85% of them were singletons. The ten largest clones take up under 4% of the sample. Specimen: PBMCs. The receptors shown here come from a middle-aged woman in good health and CMV-seronegative.

This chain links TRBV18 with TRBJ1-1; tentatively, D is TRBD1 (5 bases). This CDR3 region has 15 residues. Trimming shortened V by 3 bases and J by 1 base, and 12 bases separated the two germline ends. Germline V CDR1 and CDR2: KGHSH, LQKENI. CDR3 in amino acids: CASSPATVSNTEAFF. CDR3 DNA: TGTGCCAGCTCACCGGCGACAGTTTCGAACACTGAAGCTTTCTTT. Full variable domain (missing parts from reference TRBV18 and TRBJ1-1): NAGVMQNPRHLVRRRGQEARLRCSPMKGHSHVYWYRQLPEEGLKFMVYLQKENIIDESGMPKERFSAEFPKEGPSILRIQQVVRGDSAAYFCASSPATVSNTEAFFGQGTRLTVV.

This chain joins TRBV7-9 and TRBJ2-2, with TRBD2 matching 11 bases. Germline V lookup: CDR1 SEHNR, CDR2 FQNEAQ (reference sequence). The V segment lost 10 bases and the J segment 3 bases; nucleotides outside the gene matches: 4. This CDR3 is 14 amino acids long. CDR3 DNA sequence: TGTGCCAACCCTAGCGGGGGGCACACCGGGGAGCTGTTTTTT. Protein sequence: CANPSGGHTGELFF.

On this clone: Additional DNA sequences in this sample encode the identical CDR3. This chain connects TRBV28 to TRBJ1-1; no reliable D call. V shed 5 bases and J shed 1 base, with 5 bases lying between them. CDR1 is MDHEN, CDR2 SYDVKM, per germline. This CDR3 contains 12 residues. The CDR3 region has the DNA TGTGCCAGCAGTCGCAGGAACACTGAAGCTTTCTTT. This sequence encodes CASSRRNTEAFF.

This clone turned up a few times. V gene TRBV6-1 combines with J gene TRBJ1-4; no clear D gene. Trimming removed 10 bases from V and 8 bases from J, with 20 bases in between. CDR3 size: 14 residues. Germline V CDR1 and CDR2: MNHNS, SASEGT. The CDR3 is CAIRTGWEAEKLFF. CDR3 in DNA: TGTGCCATTCGTACGGGCTGGGAGGCGGAAAAACTGTTTTTT.

The CDR3 DNA is TGTGCCAGCAGCCCCGACTCCCTAGCGGGGGTCACAGATACGCAGTATTTT. It encodes CASSPDSLAGVTDTQYF. The V call is TRBV7-3, the J call TRBJ2-3; 10 bases align to TRBD2. With 5 bases clipped from V and 2 bases from J, the junction kept 10 bases outside the gene matches. Per germline, CDR1 SGHTA and CDR2 FQGTGA. The CDR3 covers 17 residues.

This chain connects TRBV7-8 to TRBJ2-7; a possible D gene is TRBD1 (6 bases). Trimming cost V 5 bases and J 6 bases, with 20 bases left between them. CDR3 size: 15 residues. Germline CDR1 and CDR2: SGHVS and FQNEAQ. CDR3 coding DNA: TGTGCCAGCAGCCCCTCACAGGGATTGGTGGGCGAGCAGTACTTC. Amino acids: CASSPSQGLVGEQYF.

The chain employs TRBV9 and TRBJ2-1; 7 positions agree with TRBD1. The CDR3 has 15 amino acids. V lost 0 bases to trimming and J lost 6 bases; unmatched junction nucleotides: 6. CDR1 and CDR2 from the germline V gene are SGDLS and YYNGEE. CDR3 nucleotide sequence: TGTGCCAGCAGCGTAGGGGTGACAGGGCTCAATGAGCAGTTCTTC. It specifies CASSVGVTGLNEQFF.

The chain recombines TRBV30 with TRBJ1-4; a possible D gene is TRBD1 (6 bases). CDR1 is GTSNPN and CDR2 is SVGIG in the germline V gene (reference sequence). This CDR3 comprises 11 residues. Trimming left V 5 bases short and J 11 bases short, with 12 bases between. CDR3 DNA sequence: TGTGCCTGGGGGGATACAGGGAAACTGTTTTTT. Residues: CAWGDTGKLFF.

This chain links TRBV4-1 with TRBJ2-1; tentative D call: TRBD1 (5 bases). The V gene lost 0 bases and the J gene lost 2 bases, with 11 bases spanning the gap. The germline V gene has CDR1 MGHRA and CDR2 YSYEKL. The CDR3 extends over 16 amino acids. The CDR3 sequence: CASSQDLGHPYNEQFF. CDR3 DNA: TGCGCCAGCAGCCAAGATCTGGGGCACCCCTACAATGAGCAGTTCTTC.

This chain uses TRBV4-1 with TRBJ1-2; D is unclear. CDR3 length: 19 amino acids. Trimming shortened V by 1 base and J by 3 bases, and 24 bases separated the two germline ends. Germline V gives CDR1 MGHRA, CDR2 YSYEKL. Here the CDR3 reads CASSQVLRSGSGWDYGYTF. In DNA, the CDR3 is TGCGCCAGCAGCCAAGTTCTGCGATCCGGGTCGGGGTGGGACTATGGCTACACCTTC.

The chain links TRBV18 to TRBJ1-1, with 9 bases that match TRBD1. Germline assignment: CDR1 KGHSH and CDR2 LQKENI. V trimming: 5 bases; J trimming: 3 bases; junction bases outside the gene matches: 10. The CDR3 has 16 amino acids. CDR3 DNA: TGTGCCAGCTCAAGAAACAGGGGGCGCGGGGACACTGAAGCTTTCTTT. Its protein product is CASSRNRGRGDTEAFF.

This clone has just one count. V usage is TRBV19 and J usage is TRBJ1-5, with 7 bases identical to TRBD1. Germline V gives CDR1 LNHDA, CDR2 SQIVND (reference sequence). The length of the CDR3 is 14 residues. The trim removed 8 bases at V and 0 bases at J, leaving 4 bases unmatched. The chain's CDR3 is CASQGGISNQPQHF. CDR3 nucleotides: TGTGCCAGTCAGGGGGGAATTAGCAATCAGCCCCAGCATTTT. Filled out from reference TRBV19 and TRBJ1-5, the complete variable domain reads DGGITQSPKYLFRKEGQNVTLSCEQNLNHDAMYWYRQDPGQGLRLIYYSQIVNDFQKGDIAEGYSVSREKKESFPLTVTSAQKNPTAFYLCASQGGISNQPQHFGDGTRLSIL.

Concerning this clone: Other DNA sequences in this sample translate to the same CDR3. The rearrangement joins TRBV9 to TRBJ1-1; the D is unclear. The CDR3 runs 13 residues. Trimming cost V 0 bases and J 0 bases, with 3 bases left between them. Germline loops: CDR1 SGDLS, CDR2 YYNGEE. The CDR3 sequence is CASSVAVNTEAFF. The CDR3 DNA sequence: TGTGCCAGCAGCGTAGCGGTGAACACTGAAGCTTTCTTT.

This clone came up once. This chain links TRBV5-1 with TRBJ1-1, with 9 bases matching TRBD1. Unmatched junction bases numbered 8, after V lost 4 bases and J lost 7 bases. Looked up from germline, CDR1 is SGHRS and CDR2 is YFSETQ. The CDR3 is made up of 14 amino acids. CDR3 sequence reads: CASSPGTGIGEAFF. The CDR3 nucleotides are TGCGCCAGCAGCCCGGGGACAGGGATTGGTGAAGCTTTCTTT.

This clone has a handful of counts. The J gene is TRBJ2-2, the V gene TRBV7-3; 12 bases are shared with TRBD2. Germline assignment: CDR1 SGHTA and CDR2 FQGTGA. V shed 2 bases, J shed 6 bases, and the junction held 7 bases outside the gene matches. The CDR3 extends over 17 amino acids. The CDR3 region has the DNA TGTGCCAGCAGCTTATACTCCGGGACTAGCGGGTCCGGGGAGCTGTTTTTT. Protein sequence: CASSLYSGTSGSGELFF.

The chain is built from TRBV4-2 and TRBJ1-6; 11 bases fit TRBD1. This CDR3 region has 17 residues. Germline values: CDR1 LGHNA, CDR2 YNFKEQ. The junction had 3 bases not matched to a gene; V was cut back by 5 bases and J by 0 bases. CDR3 amino acids: CASSVGTGGSYNSPLHF. The CDR3 nucleotides read TGTGCCAGCAGCGTCGGGACAGGGGGCTCCTATAATTCACCCCTCCACTTT.

The chain combines TRBV6-1 with TRBJ1-1; D unresolved. Germline lookup yields CDR1 MNHNS and CDR2 SASEGT. The V gene lost 6 bases and the J gene lost 6 bases, with 17 bases spanning the gap. The CDR3 totals 14 residues. The chain's CDR3 is CASRSAGGSPEAFF. As DNA, the CDR3 is TGTGCCAGCAGGTCAGCTGGCGGCAGCCCTGAAGCTTTCTTT.

The chain carries TRBV7-2 and TRBJ1-5; D is unclear. Germline V CDR1 and CDR2: SGHTA, FQGNSA. CDR3 length equals 14 residues. V was pared by 5 bases and J by 5 bases, with 13 bases between. CDR3 DNA sequence: TGTGCCAGCAGCCTCGACACTTCCTATCAGCCCCAGCATTTT. Protein product: CASSLDTSYQPQHF.

The chain carries TRBV28 and TRBJ1-2; 8 positions match TRBD1. J lost 5 bases, V lost 4 bases, and 9 bases had no gene match. The CDR3 has 15 amino acids. CDR1 MDHEN and CDR2 SYDVKM come from the germline V gene. The CDR3 loop is CASSSEGTGPYGYTF. Here the CDR3 DNA reads TGTGCCAGCAGTTCAGAAGGGACAGGACCGTATGGCTACACCTTC.

The chain has TRBV2 and TRBJ2-7; D perhaps matches TRBD1 (5 bases). This CDR3 region has 15 residues. CDR1 SNHLY and CDR2 FYNNEI come from the germline V gene. With 6 bases removed from V and 2 bases from J, the gap between germline ends came to 17 bases. The CDR3 region is CASSLGHPGAYEQYF. The CDR3 DNA sequence: TGTGCCAGCAGCCTGGGGCATCCTGGGGCCTACGAGCAGTACTTC.

This chain joins TRBV30 and TRBJ1-6, with 9 bases aligning to TRBD1. The V and J ends lost 1 base and 7 bases, in that order; junction bases with no gene match: 5. CDR3 size: 15 residues. Per germline, CDR1 GTSNPN and CDR2 SVGIG (reference sequence). CDR3 DNA sequence: TGTGCCTGGAGTGCAAATACAGGGGGCAATTCACCCCTCCACTTT. This sequence encodes CAWSANTGGNSPLHF. The full variable domain, completed using reference TRBV30 and TRBJ1-6, is SQTIHQWPATLVQPVGSPLSLECTVEGTSNPNLYWYRQAAGRGLQLLFYSVGIGQISSEVPQNLSASRPQDRQFILSSKKLLLSDSGFYLCAWSANTGGNSPLHFGNGTRLTVT.

The chain couples TRBV4-3 to TRBJ2-2; the match to TRBD1 covers 7 bases. V was pared by 4 bases and J by 7 bases, with 9 bases of the junction left unmatched. The germline CDR1 and CDR2 sequences are LGHNA and YSLEER. The CDR3 has 15 residues. CDR3 coding DNA: TGCGCCAGCAGCCCGGAGGACAGGCTGGACGGGGAGCTGTTTTTT. Translating it yields CASSPEDRLDGELFF.

Only one count was recorded for this clone. The V and J genes are TRBV28 and TRBJ2-2; TRBD2 matches 11 bases. The CDR3 has 18 amino acids. With V trimmed by 4 bases and J by 6 bases, 13 bases remained unmatched. In germline, CDR1 is MDHEN, CDR2 SYDVKM. CDR3: CASSSNLAGGPRAGELFF. As DNA, the CDR3 is TGTGCCAGCAGTTCAAATCTAGCGGGGGGCCCCCGGGCCGGGGAGCTGTTTTTT.

The V and J genes are TRBV7-2 and TRBJ1-2, with a tentative D call TRBD1 (5 bases). The CDR3 is 15 residues long. Trimming stripped 6 bases from V and 8 bases from J, with 22 bases between. Per the germline V gene, CDR1 is SGHTA and CDR2 is FQGNSA. The DNA for the CDR3 is TGTGCCAGCAGTCAAGGGGTCATAGGGGTAGACGGCTACACCTTC. Translating it yields CASSQGVIGVDGYTF.

This rearrangement joins TRBV27 to TRBJ1-2; D is undetermined. The CDR3 loop spans 13 amino acids. V lost 3 bases and J lost 5, with 10 bases in between. Germline CDR1 and CDR2: MNHEY and SMNVEV (reference sequence). DNA for the CDR3: TGTGCCAGCAGTTTTCGGAACAGTTATGGCTACACCTTC. Translation: CASSFRNSYGYTF.

This clone was recorded only once. The CDR3 nucleotides are TGTGCCAGCAGACCCGGACAGGGGAAGCGTGAAAAACTGTTTTTT. Translated, it gives CASRPGQGKREKLFF. V is TRBV6-6 and J is TRBJ1-4; 9 bases match TRBD1. Germline CDR1 MNHNY, CDR2 SVGAGI (reference sequence). This CDR3 contains 15 residues. Trimming cost V 6 bases and J 7 bases; bases outside gene matches: 9.